These T cell receptor beta chains were read from a single sample in a study of Ad26.COV2.S vaccination and SARS-CoV-2 variants. Produced via immunoSEQ multiplex PCR; TCRdb's table is partial and in-frame only. The sample consists of hundreds of thousands of clones, about 89% of them appearing once. This specimen consisted of peripheral blood, obtained in a trial of Ad26.COV2.S vaccine versus placebo. The receptor source for this set is a person between 18 and 59 years old who received the Ad26.COV2.S COVID-19 vaccine or a placebo. Both conserved end residues are part of each CDR3. The D gene is left open where the match is weak. Some rows have no size entry. The others give once, few or many, or a class for an expanded clone.

d_call	j_call	v_call	clone_size	cdr3_length	cdr3_aa	cdr3_nt
TRBD1	TRBJ2-7	TRBV5-1	-	15	CASSSGQGLSYEQYF	TGCGCCAGCAGCTCCGGACAGGGACTTTCGTACGAGCAGTACTTC
TRBD1	TRBJ1-4	TRBV27	-	14	CASSSDRSNEKLFF	TGTGCCAGCAGTTCGGACAGGTCGAATGAAAAACTGTTTTTT
-	TRBJ2-3	TRBV7-2	-	15	CASSLDYTSTDTQYF	TGTGCCAGCAGCCTGGACTACACGAGCACAGATACGCAGTATTTT
TRBD1	TRBJ1-2	TRBV18	once	13	CASSRGQGNGYTF	TGTGCCAGCTCAAGGGGACAGGGAAATGGCTACACCTTC
-	TRBJ1-5	TRBV7-2	-	14	CASSLVAGNQPQHF	TGTGCCAGCAGCTTAGTGGCAGGGAATCAGCCCCAGCATTTT
-	TRBJ2-1	TRBV27	-	14	CASSPWASDSEQFF	TGTGCCAGCAGTCCGTGGGCTAGCGATAGTGAGCAGTTCTTC
-	TRBJ1-1	TRBV5-4	-	15	CASSLDWGMNTEAFF	TGTGCCAGCAGCTTGGATTGGGGGATGAACACTGAAGCTTTCTTT
TRBD1	TRBJ1-1	TRBV4-2	-	17	CASSPGTGTGGFREAFF	TGTGCCAGCAGCCCGGGAACCGGGACAGGGGGTTTCAGGGAAGCTTTCTTT
-	TRBJ2-7	TRBV7-9	-	14	CASSSLDRRGGQYF	TGTGCCAGCAGCTCCCTCGACAGGCGGGGCGGGCAGTACTTC
TRBD1	TRBJ2-7	TRBV27	-	14	CASSLAQGVDEQYF	TGTGCCAGCAGTTTAGCACAGGGGGTGGACGAGCAGTACTTC
-	TRBJ2-2	TRBV12-5	-	15	CASGTGQTGTGELFF	TGTGCTAGTGGTACAGGACAAACCGGCACCGGGGAGCTGTTTTTT
-	TRBJ2-5	TRBV30	-	11	CAWKIGGTQYF	TGTGCCTGGAAAATTGGCGGGACCCAGTACTTC
-	TRBJ2-2	TRBV19	-	14	CASTITGNTGELFF	TGTGCCAGTACCATAACAGGGAACACCGGGGAGCTGTTTTTT
TRBD1	TRBJ1-2	TRBV7-9	many	12	CASSPGQAGYTF	TGTGCCAGCAGCCCGGGACAGGCTGGCTACACCTTC
-	TRBJ1-1	TRBV18	-	15	CASSAMGPGNTEAFF	TGTGCCAGCTCAGCAATGGGACCGGGGAACACTGAAGCTTTCTTT
-	TRBJ2-5	TRBV7-2	once	14	CASSRGGGRETQYF	TGTGCCAGCAGCCGGGGTGGGGGCAGGGAGACCCAGTACTTC
TRBD2	TRBJ2-7	TRBV6-5	-	15	CASSQGLAGGNEQYF	TGTGCCAGCAGCCAAGGACTAGCGGGAGGAAACGAGCAGTACTTC
-	TRBJ2-5	TRBV6-5	-	13	CASAKGEKETQYF	TGTGCCAGCGCGAAGGGGGAGAAAGAGACCCAGTACTTC
-	TRBJ2-7	TRBV7-9	-	13	CASSLGNVYEQYF	TGTGCCAGCAGCTTAGGGAACGTCTACGAGCAGTACTTC
-	TRBJ2-1	TRBV20-1	-	11	CSARLVNEQFF	TGCAGTGCTAGGCTAGTAAATGAGCAGTTCTTC
-	TRBJ1-4	TRBV7-6	-	15	CASSLSGQLNEKLFF	TGTGCCAGCAGCTTATCGGGACAACTTAATGAAAAACTGTTTTTT
-	TRBJ2-3	TRBV24-1	once	15	CATTRPDRVTDTQYF	TGTGCCACCACTCGACCGGACAGAGTCACAGATACGCAGTATTTT
-	TRBJ2-1	TRBV27	-	13	CASSLSRTYEQFF	TGTGCTAGCAGTTTATCTCGTACCTATGAGCAGTTCTTC
TRBD1	TRBJ2-2	TRBV7-8	-	16	CASSFRTGGNTGELFF	TGTGCCAGCAGCTTTCGGACAGGGGGAAACACCGGGGAGCTGTTTTTT
-	TRBJ1-2	TRBV11-2	-	13	CASSRAENYGYTF	TGTGCCAGCAGTCGGGCAGAGAACTATGGCTACACCTTC
-	TRBJ1-1	TRBV19	-	14	CASSIYRGNTEAFF	TGTGCCAGTAGTATCTATCGGGGGAACACTGAAGCTTTCTTT
-	TRBJ1-4	TRBV9	-	16	CASSVEGGGLGEKLFF	TGTGCCAGCAGCGTAGAGGGCGGAGGGTTGGGTGAAAAACTGTTTTTT
TRBD2	TRBJ2-7	TRBV6-1	once	15	CASSEGLAGAYEQYF	TGTGCCAGCAGTGAAGGGCTAGCGGGAGCCTACGAGCAGTACTTC